This T cell receptor beta chain was profiled in a study of CD8+ T cells in alopecia areata. RNA was extracted and reverse transcribed into cDNA as the sequencing template. TCRdb's copy holds only in-frame clones and misses some; the assay was immunoSEQ multiplex PCR. Altogether over 150,000 clones are present, roughly three fifths being singletons, with the ten largest covering around 3%. The treatment is: oral pan-JAK inhibitor, 5-10 mg twice daily. This CDR3 region has 12 residues. With 0 bases removed from V and 6 bases from J, the gap between germline ends came to 7 bases. Germline-derived CDR1 and CDR2 are SQVTM and ANQGSEA. Findings and limits, study-wide: While tofacitinib was given, many expanded lesional clones persisted in scalp and blood. Sequence data from scalp samples additionally include resident alphabeta T cells of normal skin.

On this clone: Its antigen is as yet unknown.

This sequence joins TRBV29-1 and TRBJ2-3; D may be TRBD2 (6 bases). This sequence was found in a human donor with alopecia areata. Sequencing was performed on CD4+ T cells sorted from blood, taken at week 4, from a patient treated with tofacitinib. DNA of the CDR3: TGCAGCGTTGAAGATGGAGGGGATACGCAGTATTTT. Translating gives CSVEDGGDTQYF.